This TCR beta chain comes out of a study of CD4+ T cells in melanoma (dated by TCRdb to between 2022 and 2023). Background for the entire study: Neoantigen-specific CD4+ T cells in human melanoma were what the study investigated.

The CDR3, cysteine through phenylalanine, is 13 amino acids long. Here the CDR3 DNA is all that survives: 39 bases in frame from base 1. CDR1 LGHDT and CDR2 YNNKEL are derived from the germline V gene (reference sequence). V sheds 4 bases and J sheds 0 bases, leaving 4 bases between their ends. Library preparation employed the immunoSEQ multiplex PCR assay. In TCRdb, the immuneACCESS table is reduced to in-frame sequences with V and J assigned. These tables do not hold every clone; where another copy was compared, an unresolved V gene accounts for under half, and the others remain unexplained. The sample table records roughly 6,900 clones; about three fifths of these occur just once. In total, the top ten clones hold roughly 22% of the sample. Patients with melanoma were used as donors. On the study overall, not on this receptor specifically: Neoantigen-specific CD4+ T cells were reported to be correlated with the function of CD8+ T cells, macrophages and B cells. Diverse differentiation states were reported to be shown by neoantigen-specific CD4+ T cells in melanoma.

This clone was observed a few times. Its target antigen remains unknown. Base qualities are not at hand, and no much larger clone is one base apart. This TCR derives from a human donor with melanoma. Sequenced: cells from a culture (not recorded whether cultured in vitro). This sequence uses TRBV3-1 (or the pseudogene TRBV3-2) and TRBJ1-3, with the D gene uncertain. The CDR3 here reads CASSRDSGNTIYF. Read as DNA, the sequence is TGTGCCAGCAGCCGGGACTCTGGAAACACCATATATTTT.